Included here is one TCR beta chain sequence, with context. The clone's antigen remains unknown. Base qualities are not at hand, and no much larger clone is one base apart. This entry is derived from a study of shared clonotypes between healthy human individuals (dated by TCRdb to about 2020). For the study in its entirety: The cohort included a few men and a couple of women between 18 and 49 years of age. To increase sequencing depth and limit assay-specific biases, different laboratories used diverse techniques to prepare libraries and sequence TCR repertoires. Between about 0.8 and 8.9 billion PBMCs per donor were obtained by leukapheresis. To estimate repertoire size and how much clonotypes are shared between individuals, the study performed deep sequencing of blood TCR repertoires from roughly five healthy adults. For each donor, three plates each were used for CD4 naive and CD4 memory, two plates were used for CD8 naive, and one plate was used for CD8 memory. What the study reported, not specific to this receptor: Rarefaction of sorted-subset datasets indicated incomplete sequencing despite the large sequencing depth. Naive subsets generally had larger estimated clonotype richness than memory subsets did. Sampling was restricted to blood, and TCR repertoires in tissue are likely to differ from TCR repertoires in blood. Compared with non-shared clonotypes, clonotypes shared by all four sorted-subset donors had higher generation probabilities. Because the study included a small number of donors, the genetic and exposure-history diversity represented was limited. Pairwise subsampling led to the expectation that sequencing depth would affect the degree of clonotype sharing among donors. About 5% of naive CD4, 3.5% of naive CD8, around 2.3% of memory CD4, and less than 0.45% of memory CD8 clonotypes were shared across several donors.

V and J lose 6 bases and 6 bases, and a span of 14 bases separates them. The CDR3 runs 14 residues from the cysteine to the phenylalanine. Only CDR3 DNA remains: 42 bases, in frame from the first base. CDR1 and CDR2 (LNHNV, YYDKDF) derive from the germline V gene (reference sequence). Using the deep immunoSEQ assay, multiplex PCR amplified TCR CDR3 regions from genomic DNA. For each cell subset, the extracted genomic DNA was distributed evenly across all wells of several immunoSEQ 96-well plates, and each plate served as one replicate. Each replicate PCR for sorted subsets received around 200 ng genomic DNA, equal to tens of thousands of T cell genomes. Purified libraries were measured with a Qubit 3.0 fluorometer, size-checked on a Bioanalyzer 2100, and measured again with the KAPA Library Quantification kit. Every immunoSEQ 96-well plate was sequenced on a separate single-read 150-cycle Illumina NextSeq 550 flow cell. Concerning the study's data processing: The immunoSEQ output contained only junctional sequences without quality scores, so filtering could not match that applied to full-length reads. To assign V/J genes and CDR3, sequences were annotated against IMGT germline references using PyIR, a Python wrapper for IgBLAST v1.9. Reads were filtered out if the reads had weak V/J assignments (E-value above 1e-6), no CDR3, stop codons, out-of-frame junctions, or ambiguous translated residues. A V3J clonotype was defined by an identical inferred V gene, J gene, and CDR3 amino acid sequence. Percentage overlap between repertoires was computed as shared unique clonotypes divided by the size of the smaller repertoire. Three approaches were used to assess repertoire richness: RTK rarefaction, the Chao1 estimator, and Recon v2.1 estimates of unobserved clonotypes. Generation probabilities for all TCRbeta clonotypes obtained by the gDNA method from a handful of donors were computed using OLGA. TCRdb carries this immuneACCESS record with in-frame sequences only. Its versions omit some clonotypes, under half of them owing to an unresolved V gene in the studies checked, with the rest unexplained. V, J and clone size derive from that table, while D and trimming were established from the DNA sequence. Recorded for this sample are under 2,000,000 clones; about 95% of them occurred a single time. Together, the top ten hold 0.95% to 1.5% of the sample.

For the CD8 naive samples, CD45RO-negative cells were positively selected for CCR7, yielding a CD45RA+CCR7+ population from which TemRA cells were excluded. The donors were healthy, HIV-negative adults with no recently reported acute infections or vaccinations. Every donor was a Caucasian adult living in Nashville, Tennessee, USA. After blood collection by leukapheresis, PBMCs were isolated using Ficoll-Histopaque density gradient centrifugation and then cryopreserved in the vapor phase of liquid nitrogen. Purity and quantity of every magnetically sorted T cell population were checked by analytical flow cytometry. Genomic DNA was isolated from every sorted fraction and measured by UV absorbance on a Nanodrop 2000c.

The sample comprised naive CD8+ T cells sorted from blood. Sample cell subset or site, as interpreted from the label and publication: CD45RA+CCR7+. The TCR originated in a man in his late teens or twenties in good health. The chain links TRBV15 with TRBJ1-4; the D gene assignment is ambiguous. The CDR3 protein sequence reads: CATSTSPYYEKLFF. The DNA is TGTGCCACCAGTACGAGTCCCTATTATGAAAAACTGTTTTTT.